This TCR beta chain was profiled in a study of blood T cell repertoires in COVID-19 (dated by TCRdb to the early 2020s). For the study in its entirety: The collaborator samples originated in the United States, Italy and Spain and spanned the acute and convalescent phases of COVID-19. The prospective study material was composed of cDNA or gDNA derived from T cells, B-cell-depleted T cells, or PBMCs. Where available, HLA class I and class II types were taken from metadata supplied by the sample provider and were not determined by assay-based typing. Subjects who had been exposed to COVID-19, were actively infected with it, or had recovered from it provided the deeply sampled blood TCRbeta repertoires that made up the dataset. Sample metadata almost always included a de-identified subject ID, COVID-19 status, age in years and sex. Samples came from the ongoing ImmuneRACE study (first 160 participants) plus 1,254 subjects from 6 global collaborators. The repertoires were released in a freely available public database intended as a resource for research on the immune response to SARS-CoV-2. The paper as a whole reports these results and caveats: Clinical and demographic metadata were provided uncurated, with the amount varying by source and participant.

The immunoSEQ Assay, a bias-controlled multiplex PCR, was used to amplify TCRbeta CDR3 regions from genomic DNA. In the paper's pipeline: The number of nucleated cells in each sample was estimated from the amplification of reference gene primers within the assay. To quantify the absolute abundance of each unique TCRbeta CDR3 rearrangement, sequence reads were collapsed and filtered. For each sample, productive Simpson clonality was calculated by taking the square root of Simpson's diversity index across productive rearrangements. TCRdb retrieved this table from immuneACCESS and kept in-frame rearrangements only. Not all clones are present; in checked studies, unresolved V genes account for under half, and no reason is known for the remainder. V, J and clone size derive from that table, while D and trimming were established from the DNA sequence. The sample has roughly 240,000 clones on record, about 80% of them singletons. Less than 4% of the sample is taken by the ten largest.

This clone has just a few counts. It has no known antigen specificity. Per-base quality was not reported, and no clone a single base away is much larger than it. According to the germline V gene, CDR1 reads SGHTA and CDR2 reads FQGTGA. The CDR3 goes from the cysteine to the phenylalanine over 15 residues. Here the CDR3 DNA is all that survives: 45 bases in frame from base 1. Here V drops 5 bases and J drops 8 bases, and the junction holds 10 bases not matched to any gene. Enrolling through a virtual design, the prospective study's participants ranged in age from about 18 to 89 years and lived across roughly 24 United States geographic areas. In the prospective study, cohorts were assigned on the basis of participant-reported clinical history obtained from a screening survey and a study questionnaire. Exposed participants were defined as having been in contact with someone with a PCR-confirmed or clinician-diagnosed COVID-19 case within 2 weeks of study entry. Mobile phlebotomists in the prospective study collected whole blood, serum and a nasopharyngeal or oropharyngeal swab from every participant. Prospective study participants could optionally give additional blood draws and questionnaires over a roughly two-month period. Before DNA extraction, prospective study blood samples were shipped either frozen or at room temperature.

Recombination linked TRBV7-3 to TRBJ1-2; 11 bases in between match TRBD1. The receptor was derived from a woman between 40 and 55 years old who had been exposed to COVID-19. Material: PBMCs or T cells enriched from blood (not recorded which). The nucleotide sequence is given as TGTGCCAGCAGCCCAGGACAGGGGGCAAGTGGGGGCTACACCTTC. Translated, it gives CASSPGQGASGGYTF.